Each of the 10 T cell receptor beta chains below was sequenced from the same sample in a study of T cell clones after liver transplantation. Assay used: immunoSEQ multiplex PCR; TCRdb lists only in-frame clones, some missing. The table shows some 15,000 clones, with roughly 85% occurring only once. Sequencing used CD8+ T cells from blood, obtained around 48 months after liver transplant. These receptors were taken from a human patient who received a liver transplant. Some T cells may be the graft donor's.

The chain recombines TRBV7-9 with TRBJ2-5; the match to TRBD2 covers 7 bases. The V gene end was trimmed by 5 bases and the J gene end by 2 bases; junction bases not matched to a gene: 11. The germline gives CDR1 SEHNR, CDR2 FQNEAQ (reference sequence). This CDR3 is built from 16 residues. The CDR3 DNA reads TGTGCCAGCAGCCCCTCTCCCGGGGGGAAGCAAGAGACCCAGTACTTC. It specifies CASSPSPGGKQETQYF.

This chain links TRBV5-5 with TRBJ1-1; D is unresolved. V was pared by 3 bases and J by 2 bases, with 20 bases between. Germline-derived CDR1 and CDR2 are SGHKS and YYEKEE (reference sequence). The CDR3 contains 17 residues. CDR3 sequence (DNA): TGTGCCAGCAGCTCCTTGGCCCGACCCAAAGGAAACACTGAAGCTTTCTTT. It specifies CASSSLARPKGNTEAFF.

The gene calls are TRBV29-1 and TRBJ1-1; a possible D gene is TRBD1 (5 bases). CDR3 size: 11 residues. The ends were cut back, 3 bases at V and 11 bases at J, with 13 bases in the middle. CDR1 is SQVTM, CDR2 ANQGSEA, per germline. The CDR3 loop reads CSVEGGARAFF. The CDR3 bases are TGCAGCGTTGAGGGAGGGGCCAGGGCTTTCTTT.

The V call is TRBV19, the J call TRBJ2-7, with D maybe TRBD2 (6 bases). V was clipped by 5 bases and J by 4 bases, with 18 bases between them. This CDR3 contains 15 residues. Germline CDR1 reads LNHDA; CDR2 reads SQIVND (reference sequence). Here the CDR3 DNA reads TGTGCCAGTAGTCCCTCGGGGGTTTCGGAGTACGAGCAGTACTTC. Protein: CASSPSGVSEYEQYF.

The chain is built from TRBV14 and TRBJ2-7; possibly TRBD1 or TRBD2 for D (5 bases each). The CDR3 extends over 12 amino acids. Germline-derived CDR1 and CDR2 are SGHDN and FVKESK. Trimming stripped 5 bases from V and 4 bases from J, with 9 bases between. DNA of the CDR3: TGTGCCAGCAGCGCATGGGGGTACGAGCAGTACTTC. Translating gives CASSAWGYEQYF.

The chain carries TRBV11-2 and TRBJ1-2; D ambiguous. The CDR3 is 16 residues long. Germline V gene sequence: CDR1 SGHAT, CDR2 FQNNGV. Trimming took off 4 bases at V and 4 bases at J, with 19 bases between the two ends. Here the CDR3 reads CASSSSISRKTYGYTF. CDR3 coding DNA: TGTGCCAGCAGCTCTTCAATCAGCAGAAAGACCTATGGCTACACCTTC.

This chain joins TRBV11-2 and TRBJ2-4; 9 nucleotides line up with TRBD2. V trimming: 1 base; J trimming: 0 bases; junction bases outside the gene matches: 10. From germline, CDR1 is SGHAT and CDR2 FQNNGV. The CDR3 totals 19 residues. The CDR3 loop reads CASSLVSLAGTLAKNIQYF. CDR3 DNA: TGTGCCAGCAGCTTAGTAAGCCTAGCGGGGACCCTAGCCAAAAACATTCAGTACTTC.

The gene calls are TRBV29-1 and TRBJ1-2; 8 bases are shared with TRBD1. Germline trimming cut 4 bases from V and 2 bases from J; bases unmatched to any gene: 3. Germline V gives CDR1 SQVTM, CDR2 ANQGSEA. This CDR3 has 13 residues. CDR3 in amino acids: CSVGTGSNYGYTF. The CDR3, as DNA: TGCAGCGTTGGGACAGGGTCGAACTATGGCTACACCTTC. The full variable domain, completed using reference TRBV29-1 and TRBJ1-2, is SAVISQKPSRDICQRGTSLTIQCQVDSQVTMMFWYRQQPGQSLTLIATANQGSEATYESGFVIDKFPISRPNLTFSTLTVSNMSPEDSSIYLCSVGTGSNYGYTFGSGTRLTVV.

This clone was observed a handful of times. For the CDR3, the DNA is TGTGCCAGCAGCTTACCGCTCACCGGTGAAAAACTGTTTTTT. Translated, it gives CASSLPLTGEKLFF. The rearrangement uses TRBV7-9 and TRBJ1-4; the D is unclear. The length of the CDR3 is 14 residues. The V gene's germline CDR1 is SEHNR and CDR2 FQNEAQ (reference sequence). Between the trimmed V and J ends, which lost 2 bases and 7 bases, there was a span of 11 bases.

The chain recombines TRBV27 with TRBJ2-1; TRBD2 agrees at 12 bases. The junction had 4 bases not matched to a gene; V was cut back by 5 bases and J by 5 bases. The CDR3 sequence is 15 residues long. Germline V gene lookup returns CDR1 MNHEY and CDR2 SMNVEV (reference sequence). CDR3 DNA sequence: TGTGCCAGCAGTACGAGGACTAGCGGGGACAATGAGCAGTTCTTC. This encodes CASSTRTSGDNEQFF.